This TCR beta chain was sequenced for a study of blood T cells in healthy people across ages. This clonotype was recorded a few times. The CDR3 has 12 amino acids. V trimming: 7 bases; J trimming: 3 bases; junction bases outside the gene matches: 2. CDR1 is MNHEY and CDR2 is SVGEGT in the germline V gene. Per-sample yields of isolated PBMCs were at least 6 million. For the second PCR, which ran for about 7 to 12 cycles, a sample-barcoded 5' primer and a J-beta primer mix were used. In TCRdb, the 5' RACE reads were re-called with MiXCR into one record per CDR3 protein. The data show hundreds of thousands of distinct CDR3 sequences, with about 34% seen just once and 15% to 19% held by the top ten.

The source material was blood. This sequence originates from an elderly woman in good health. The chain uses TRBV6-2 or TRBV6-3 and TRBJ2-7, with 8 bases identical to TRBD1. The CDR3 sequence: CASKDRGYEQYF. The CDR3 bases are TGTGCCAGCAAAGACAGGGGCTACGAGCAGTACTTC.